The following is a T cell receptor beta chain sequence with its context. This entry belongs to a study of cytomegalovirus exposure and HLA in healthy donors. Germline V CDR1 and CDR2: SGHTA, FQGNSA. Trimming left V 4 bases short and J 2 bases short, with 25 bases between. The CDR3 extends over 19 amino acids. 13 Jbeta primers and 60 Vbeta primers were used for the PCR. Generated by immunoSEQ multiplex PCR, the TCRdb table keeps only in-frame clones and is missing some. Of some 99,000 clones listed, 76% were seen once; the top ten hold 7% to 9%. The genes are TRBV7-2 and TRBJ2-3, with D possibly matching TRBD2 (6 bases). The source is a woman aged 45 to 65 in good health and CMV-seropositive. The sequencing input was PBMCs. CDR3 protein: CASSSPSKAAEGFTDTQYF. CDR3 in DNA: TGTGCCAGCAGCTCCCCCTCAAAGGCAGCGGAGGGATTCACAGATACGCAGTATTTT.